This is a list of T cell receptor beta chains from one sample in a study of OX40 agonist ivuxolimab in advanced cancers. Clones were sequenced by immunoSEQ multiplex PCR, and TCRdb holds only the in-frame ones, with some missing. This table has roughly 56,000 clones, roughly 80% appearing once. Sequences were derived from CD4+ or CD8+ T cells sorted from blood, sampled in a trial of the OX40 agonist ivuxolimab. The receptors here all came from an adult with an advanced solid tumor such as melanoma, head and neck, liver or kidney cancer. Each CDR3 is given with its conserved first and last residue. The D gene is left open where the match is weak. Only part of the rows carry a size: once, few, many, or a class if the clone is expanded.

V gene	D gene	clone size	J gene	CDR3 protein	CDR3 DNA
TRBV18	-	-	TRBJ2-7	CASSPPSPGRLVEQYF	TGTGCCAGCTCACCACCCTCCCCGGGACGCCTGGTAGAGCAGTACTTC
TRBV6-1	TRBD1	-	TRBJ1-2	CASSVGTGQRPDYGYTF	TGTGCCAGCAGTGTCGGGACAGGGCAACGACCGGATTATGGCTACACCTTC
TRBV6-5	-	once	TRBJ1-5	CASSSGAHRQPQHF	TGTGCCAGCAGTTCCGGGGCACACCGTCAGCCCCAGCATTTT
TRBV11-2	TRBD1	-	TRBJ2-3	CASSQQGAGTDTQYF	TGTGCCAGCAGCCAACAGGGGGCTGGCACAGATACGCAGTATTTT
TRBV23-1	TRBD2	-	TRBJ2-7	CASGSGEGAGGLNDYEQYF	TGCGCCAGCGGTAGCGGTGAAGGAGCGGGAGGCCTAAATGACTACGAGCAGTACTTC
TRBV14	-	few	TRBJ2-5	CASSHPGTPKETQYF	TGTGCCAGCAGCCACCCCGGGACTCCGAAAGAGACCCAGTACTTC
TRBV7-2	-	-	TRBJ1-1	CASSPRAGLNTEAFF	TGTGCCAGCAGCCCAAGGGCAGGGCTAAACACTGAAGCTTTCTTT
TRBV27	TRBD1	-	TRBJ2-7	CASTPGQGRERYF	TGTGCCAGCACCCCGGGACAGGGGAGGGAGCGGTACTTC
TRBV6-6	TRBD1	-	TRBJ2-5	CASTYPGTGQETQYF	TGTGCCAGCACCTACCCAGGGACAGGCCAAGAGACCCAGTACTTC
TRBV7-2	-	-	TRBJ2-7	CASSGDPIRPQYF	TGTGCCAGCAGCGGGGACCCCATCCGACCACAGTACTTC
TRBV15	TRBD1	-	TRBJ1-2	CATSPNLGAGGSGYTF	TGTGCCACCAGCCCCAATCTGGGTGCAGGGGGGAGTGGCTACACCTTC
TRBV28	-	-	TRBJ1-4	CASSIRTGYNEKLFF	TGTGCCAGCAGTATTAGGACGGGGTATAATGAAAAACTGTTTTTT
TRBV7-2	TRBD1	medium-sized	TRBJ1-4	CASSSGQGVMEKLFF	TGTGCCAGCAGCTCAGGACAGGGGGTCATGGAAAAACTGTTTTTT
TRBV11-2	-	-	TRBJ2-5	CASSLALGRGETQYF	TGTGCCAGCAGCTTAGCGCTGGGTAGAGGAGAGACCCAGTACTTC
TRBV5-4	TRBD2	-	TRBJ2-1	CASSRTSSDHNEQFF	TGTGCCAGCAGCAGGACTAGCTCAGACCACAATGAGCAGTTCTTC
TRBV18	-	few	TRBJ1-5	CASSGNPSNQPQHF	TGTGCCAGCTCAGGGAATCCGAGCAATCAGCCCCAGCATTTT
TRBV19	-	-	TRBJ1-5	CASSIRGRSDDPQHF	TGTGCCAGTAGTATAAGGGGTCGCTCGGACGACCCCCAGCATTTT
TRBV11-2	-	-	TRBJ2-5	CASSLRGVALKEAQYF	TGTGCCAGCAGCTTAAGGGGTGTAGCGTTAAAAGAGGCCCAGTACTTC
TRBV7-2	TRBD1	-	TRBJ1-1	CASSLAGTGGTEAFF	TGTGCCAGCAGCTTAGCTGGGACAGGGGGCACTGAAGCTTTCTTT
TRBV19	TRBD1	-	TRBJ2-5	CASSGDREETQYF	TGTGCCAGTAGCGGCGACAGGGAAGAGACCCAGTACTTC
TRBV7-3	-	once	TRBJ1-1	CASSSTASGTEAFF	TGTGCCAGCAGCTCGACAGCTTCGGGGACTGAAGCTTTCTTT
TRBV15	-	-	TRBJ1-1	CATSRGVNTEAFF	TGTGCCACCAGCAGAGGAGTGAACACTGAAGCTTTCTTT
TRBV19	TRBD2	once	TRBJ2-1	CASTPGREGREQFF	TGTGCCAGTACCCCGGGGCGGGAGGGCCGTGAGCAGTTCTTC
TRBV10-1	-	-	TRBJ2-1	CASSRDRAYNEQFF	TGCGCCAGCAGCAGGGATCGTGCGTACAATGAGCAGTTCTTC
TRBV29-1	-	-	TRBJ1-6	CSVLTGTLGSPLHF	TGCAGCGTACTGACCGGGACATTAGGATCACCCCTCCACTTT
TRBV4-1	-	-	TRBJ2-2	CASSQVSLAYTGELFF	TGCGCCAGCAGCCAAGTTTCACTAGCATACACCGGGGAGCTGTTTTTT
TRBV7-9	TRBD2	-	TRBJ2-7	CASSFSGRAPEQYF	TGTGCCAGCAGCTTTAGCGGGAGGGCCCCTGAGCAGTACTTC
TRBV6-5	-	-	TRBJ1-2	CASSLTGNYGYTF	TGTGCCAGCAGTTTGACAGGCAACTATGGCTACACCTTC
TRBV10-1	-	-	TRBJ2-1	CASSARARGNEQFF	TGCGCCAGCAGTGCCAGGGCTAGGGGAAATGAGCAGTTCTTC
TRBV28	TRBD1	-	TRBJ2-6	CASSAGTGVLSGANVLTF	TGTGCCAGCAGTGCCGGGACAGGGGTCCTTTCTGGGGCCAACGTCCTGACTTTC
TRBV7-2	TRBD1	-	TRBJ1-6	CASSQGQGYSPLHF	TGTGCCAGCAGTCAAGGACAGGGCTATTCACCCCTCCACTTT
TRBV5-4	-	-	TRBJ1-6	CASSFGQGHSPLHF	TGTGCCAGCAGCTTCGGGCAGGGACATTCACCCCTCCACTTT
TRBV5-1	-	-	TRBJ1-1	CASSLDDGEAFF	TGTGCCAGCAGCTTGGATGACGGTGAAGCTTTCTTT
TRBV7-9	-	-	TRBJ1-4	CASSWRQLNEKLFF	TGTGCCAGCAGCTGGAGACAGCTCAATGAAAAACTGTTTTTT
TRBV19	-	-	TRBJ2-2	CASSPRGYTGELFF	TGTGCCAGTAGCCCGAGGGGATACACCGGGGAGCTGTTTTTT
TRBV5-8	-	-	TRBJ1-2	CASSLVAGRTGYTF	TGTGCCAGCAGCTTGGTCGCAGGCCGAACGGGCTACACCTTC
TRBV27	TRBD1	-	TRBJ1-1	CASSLDRGLETEAFF	TGTGCCAGCAGTTTGGACAGGGGGCTGGAGACTGAAGCTTTCTTT
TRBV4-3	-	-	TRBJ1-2	CASSLAGEAINYGYTF	TGCGCCAGCAGCTTGGCCGGGGAAGCGATTAACTATGGCTACACCTTC
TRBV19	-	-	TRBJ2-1	CASSGGLGNEQFF	TGTGCCAGTAGTGGCGGGTTGGGCAATGAGCAGTTCTTC
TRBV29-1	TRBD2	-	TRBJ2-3	CSARTRLVPTDTQYF	TGCAGCGCCCGGACTAGACTGGTGCCTACAGATACGCAGTATTTT
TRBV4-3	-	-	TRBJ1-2	CASSQDLAGVVYGYTF	TGCGCCAGCAGCCAAGATCTGGCAGGGGTTGTCTATGGCTACACCTTC
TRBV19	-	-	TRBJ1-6	CASKVGQAGQNSPLHF	TGTGCCAGTAAGGTGGGGCAGGCTGGCCAGAATTCACCCCTCCACTTT
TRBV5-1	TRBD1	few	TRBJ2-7	CASSSRGREQYF	TGCGCCAGCAGCTCAAGGGGGCGGGAGCAGTACTTC
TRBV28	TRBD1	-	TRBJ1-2	CASSFRTGERDYGYTF	TGTGCCAGCAGTTTTCGGACAGGGGAGAGAGACTATGGCTACACCTTC
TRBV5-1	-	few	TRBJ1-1	CASSLKNTEAFF	TGCGCCAGCAGCTTAAAGAACACTGAAGCTTTCTTT
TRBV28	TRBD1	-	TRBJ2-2	CASTHWTGGRSGELFF	TGTGCCAGCACCCACTGGACAGGGGGGCGGTCCGGGGAGCTGTTTTTT
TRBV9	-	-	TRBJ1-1	CASSVVGAGHTEAFF	TGTGCCAGCAGCGTAGTCGGCGCAGGCCACACTGAAGCTTTCTTT
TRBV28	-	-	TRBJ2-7	CASTRDGSSYEQYF	TGTGCCAGCACCCGGGACGGGAGCTCCTACGAGCAGTACTTC
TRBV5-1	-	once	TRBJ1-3	CASSLNPTGTSSGNTIYF	TGCGCCAGCAGCTTGAATCCAACGGGTACGAGCTCTGGAAACACCATATATTTT
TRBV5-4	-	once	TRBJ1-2	CASSPRRGVGNYGYTF	TGTGCCAGCAGCCCACGCCGGGGGGTAGGAAACTATGGCTACACCTTC